One and the same sample provided the 8 T cell receptor beta chains below, sequenced in a study of memory CD4+ T cells and cytomegalovirus serostatus. Sequenced by immunoSEQ multiplex PCR; TCRdb stores in-frame clones only, minus some. The data hold approximately 49,000 clones, with 60% to 80% observed a single time. Single viable CD3+CD4+CD8-CD45RO+ cells were sorted as the memory CD4+ T cells. The sequencing sample was made of memory CD4+ T cells from blood. Receptors were obtained from an adult in good health and CMV-seronegative.

This chain joins TRBV30 and TRBJ1-1; 7 bases fit TRBD1. The V segment lost 2 bases and the J segment 7 bases; nucleotides outside the gene matches: 4. The CDR3 has 12 amino acids. Per germline, CDR1 GTSNPN and CDR2 SVGIG (reference sequence). The CDR3 DNA reads as TGTGCCTGGAGTCAGGGGGAAAATGAAGCTTTCTTT. Protein sequence: CAWSQGENEAFF.

The chain carries TRBV6-1 and TRBJ1-2; D gene unclear. Germline-derived CDR1 and CDR2 are MNHNS and SASEGT. CDR3 length equals 16 residues. The V end lost 3 bases, the J end lost 4 bases, and 18 bases lay between the germline ends. The CDR3 sequence is CASSEEHSPGFYGYTF. The CDR3 coding sequence is TGTGCCAGCAGTGAGGAGCACAGTCCGGGCTTCTATGGCTACACCTTC.

This clone was observed a handful of times. V is TRBV6-1 and J is TRBJ2-2; D gene ambiguous. The germline V and J ends were trimmed by 3 bases and 8 bases, with 10 bases remaining between them. The CDR3 loop spans 13 amino acids. Germline V gives CDR1 MNHNS, CDR2 SASEGT. The CDR3 loop is CASSEIPRGELFF. Written as DNA, the CDR3 is TGTGCCAGCAGTGAGATCCCCAGGGGGGAGCTGTTTTTT.

The chain couples TRBV7-8 to TRBJ2-7; the D is unclear. The CDR3 totals 15 residues. Germline CDR1 and CDR2: SGHVS and FQNEAQ. V was clipped by 4 bases and J by 3 bases, with 16 bases between them. The CDR3 nucleotides are TGTGCCAGCAGCTCAAGCGAAACCAAGAGCTACGAGCAGTACTTC. This gives the protein CASSSSETKSYEQYF.

The V call is TRBV25-1, the J call TRBJ1-4; D possibly corresponds to TRBD1 (6 bases). The CDR3 contains 17 residues. Trimming pared 4 bases from V and 8 bases from J, leaving 23 bases between. The germline V gene encodes CDR1 MGHDK and CDR2 SYGVNS. The CDR3 nucleotides are TGTGCCAGCAGTGGGAATAACGCCCAGGGGTCGGGAGAAAAACTGTTTTTT. This gives the protein CASSGNNAQGSGEKLFF.

V gene TRBV10-3 combines with J gene TRBJ1-6; no clear D. The V gene's germline CDR1 is ENHRY and CDR2 SYGVKD. This CDR3 has 15 amino acids. V was clipped by 3 bases and J by 5 bases, with 11 bases between them. In nucleotides, the CDR3 is TGTGCCATCAGTGAAGATTACAGAGATAATTCACCCCTCCACTTT. Residues: CAISEDYRDNSPLHF.

The chain has TRBV4-2 and TRBJ2-1; D gene ambiguous. This CDR3 comprises 15 residues. The V and J ends lost 0 bases and 6 bases respectively, with 12 bases between them. From germline, CDR1 is LGHNA and CDR2 YNFKEQ. Written as DNA, the CDR3 is TGTGCCAGCAGCCAAGATCTCGAGATTAGCAATGAGCAGTTCTTC. Its protein is CASSQDLEISNEQFF.

The chain couples TRBV5-5 to TRBJ1-6, with D possibly TRBD1 on 6 matching bases. Germline CDR1 SGHKS, CDR2 YYEKEE (reference sequence). This CDR3 is 15 amino acids long. The ends were cut back, 0 bases at V and 10 bases at J, with 14 bases in the middle. In DNA form, the CDR3 reads TGTGCCAGCAGCTTGGGGAGGGGACATCGGTCACCCCTCCACTTT. As protein: CASSLGRGHRSPLHF.